This T cell receptor beta chain originates from a study of blood T cell repertoires in COVID-19. Whole-study context: Sites in the United States, Italy and Spain provided acute and convalescent COVID-19 samples. PBMCs, B-cell-depleted T cells, or T cells provided the cDNA or gDNA that made up the material.

Per the study methods: Reference gene primer amplification yielded estimated nucleated cell counts. The protocol was immunoSEQ multiplex PCR, while the TCRdb copy is restricted to in-frame clones and leaves out a portion. The V and J calls and clone size come from that table; D and trimming were worked out from the DNA. The table lists some 53,000 clones, roughly nine tenths of them singletons. Germline CDR1 reads SGHTA; CDR2 reads FQGNSA. Trimming removed 1 base from V and 4 bases from J; junction bases left unmatched: 5. The CDR3 is made up of 15 amino acids. This chain links TRBV7-2 with TRBJ2-3, with 7 bases identical to TRBD2. The sample comprised peripheral blood. This clonotype was obtained from a man between 60 and 75 years old with active COVID-19. The CDR3 DNA is TGTGCCAGCAGCTTAGGGGGGGGAGGGTCAGATACGCAGTATTTT. Its translation is CASSLGGGGSDTQYF.